The T cell receptor beta chain under discussion was sequenced for a study of T cells in tuberculosis. Study overall: CD1B tetramers identified T cells specific for mycobacterial lipid GMM. Overall study findings and caveats: GMM-specific TCRs were nearer to active tuberculosis alpha repertoires, suggesting expansion.

Tuberculin skin test and IGRA determined adolescents' latent tuberculosis status at entry. Each donor contributed 85,000 to 100,000 T cells on average, unsorted. TCRdb's copy holds only in-frame clones and misses some; the assay was immunoSEQ multiplex PCR. This table has more than 35,000 clones, about 95% appearing once. About this clone itself: Antigen unknown.

Germline loops: CDR1 MNHEY, CDR2 SMNVEV (reference sequence). The CDR3 spans 15 residues. V was clipped by 8 bases and J by 1 base; unmatched bases: 7. This TCR derives from a donor between 10 and 35 years old with latent tuberculosis or without tuberculosis infection. Sequenced sample: PBMCs. The V gene is TRBV27, the J gene TRBJ1-2; 10 bases align to TRBD1. CDR3 sequence (DNA): TGTGCCAGCGGCCCGGGACAGGGGTTTAACTATGGCTACACCTTC. This gives the protein CASGPGQGFNYGYTF.